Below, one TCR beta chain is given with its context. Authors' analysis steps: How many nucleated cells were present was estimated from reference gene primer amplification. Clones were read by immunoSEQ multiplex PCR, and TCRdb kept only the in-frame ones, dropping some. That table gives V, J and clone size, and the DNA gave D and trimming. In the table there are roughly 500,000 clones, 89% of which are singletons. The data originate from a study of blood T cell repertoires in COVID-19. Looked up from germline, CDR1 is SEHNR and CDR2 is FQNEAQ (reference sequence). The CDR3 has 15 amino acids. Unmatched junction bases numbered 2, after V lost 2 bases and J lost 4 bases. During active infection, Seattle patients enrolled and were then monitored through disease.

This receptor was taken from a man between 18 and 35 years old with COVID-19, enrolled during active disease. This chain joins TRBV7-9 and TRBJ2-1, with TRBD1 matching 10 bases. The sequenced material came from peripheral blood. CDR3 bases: TGTGCCAGCAGCTTAATGGGACAGGGGTACAATGAGCAGTTCTTC. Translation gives CASSLMGQGYNEQFF.